Following are 9 T cell receptor beta chains from one sample sequenced in a study of T-cell reconstitution after alpha-beta-depleted transplantation in children. The authors prepared the TCRbeta library with unique molecular identifiers. TCRdb used MiXCR to reprocess the PCR reads, holding one entry per CDR3 protein. The table has roughly 200,000 distinct CDR3 sequences, about 11% seen once. Sequencing used PBMCs, obtained before TCRalphabeta/CD19-depleted stem cell transplant. These receptors all come from a child less than two years old with acute myeloid leukemia, due to receive a stem cell transplant.

This clonotype was counted at least ten times. CDR3 coding DNA: TGCGCCAGCAGCTTGGACTACCTGAAAGGGTACCAAGAGACCCAGTACTTC. It translates to CASSLDYLKGYQETQYF. The chain is built from TRBV5-1 and TRBJ2-5; no firm D call. Germline V gene lookup returns CDR1 SGHRS and CDR2 YFSETQ. The germline V and J ends were trimmed by 0 bases and 0 bases, with 15 bases remaining between them. This CDR3 comprises 17 residues.

This clonotype has just a few counts. A single base separates this from a much larger clone, so it may be a read error. DNA of the CDR3: TGTGCCAGTATCGGACAGGGAGGGGGAGCGAGGCACCCCCAGCATTTT. Protein product: CASIGQGGGARHPQHF. The chain links TRBV19 to TRBJ1-5; 8 positions match TRBD1. After removal of 7 bases from V and 10 bases from J, the junction contained 18 bases not matched to a gene. The CDR3 totals 16 residues. CDR1 LNHDA and CDR2 SQIVND come from the germline V gene (reference sequence).

The table lists this clonotype with many counts. The V call is TRBV20-1, the J call TRBJ2-3; 12 bases agree with TRBD2. The CDR3 contains 19 residues. Germline CDR1 DFQATT, CDR2 SNEGSKA (reference sequence). V shed 3 bases and J 1 base; nucleotides not matched to a gene: 14. The CDR3 protein is CSARPPLAGGKGRTDTQYF. DNA for the CDR3: TGCAGTGCTAGGCCCCCCCTAGCGGGAGGGAAGGGCCGCACAGATACGCAGTATTTT.

For this clonotype: A single base separates this from a much larger clone, so it may be a read error. This sequence joins TRBV5-1 and TRBJ2-1; D call uncertain. This CDR3 is built from 13 residues. The ends were cut back, 0 bases at V and 10 bases at J, with 11 bases in the middle. Germline CDR1 is SGHRS and CDR2 is YFSETQ. CDR3 nucleotide sequence: TGCGCCAGCAGCTTGGGGCAAATACAGGAGCAGTTCTTC. This encodes CASSLGQIQEQFF.

This clonotype appeared a few times. CDR3 region: CASSLIFNSPLHF. The CDR3 nucleotides are TGCGCCAGCAGCTTGATTTTCAATTCACCCCTCCACTTT. This chain links TRBV5-1 with TRBJ1-6; D is unresolved. The CDR3 sequence is 13 residues long. In germline, CDR1 is SGHRS, CDR2 YFSETQ. V was shortened by 1 base and J by 7 bases, with 6 bases between the two germline ends.

This clonotype was counted many times. The chain joins TRBV7-9 to TRBJ2-7; TRBD2 might be the D (6 bases). The CDR3 covers 14 residues. Germline CDR1 and CDR2: SEHNR and FQNEAQ (reference sequence). V dropped 4 bases and J dropped 1 base, with 11 bases sitting between them. The CDR3 DNA is TGTGCCAGCAGCTCTAGCGCGCCGTCCTACGAGCAGTACTTC. Amino acid sequence: CASSSSAPSYEQYF.

The CDR3 region has the DNA TGTGCCAGCAGCCGTCCTGACCTACAGCAGGGGACCCAGTACTTC. Its translation: CASSRPDLQQGTQYF. The rearrangement links TRBV28 to TRBJ2-5, with D possibly being TRBD1 (5 bases). The V end was cut by 6 bases, the J end by 7 bases, with 21 bases between. The CDR3 consists of 15 residues. Germline V gives CDR1 MDHEN, CDR2 SYDVKM.

Worth noting for this clonotype: A much more abundant neighbour one base away suggests this may be a read error. The chain uses TRBV12-3 or TRBV12-4 and TRBJ2-1; TRBD2 aligns across 7 bases. The CDR3 is made up of 13 amino acids. The CDR3 protein is CTSREGGSSEQFF. In DNA form, the CDR3 reads TGTACCAGCAGGGAAGGCGGGAGCTCTGAGCAGTTCTTC.

With regard to this clonotype: A much larger clone lies a single base off, so this may be a read error. The rearrangement joins TRBV20-1 to TRBJ2-7; 10 nucleotides align to TRBD2. Unmatched junction bases numbered 3, after V lost 4 bases and J lost 3 bases. The CDR3 covers 13 residues. CDR1 DFQATT and CDR2 SNEGSKA come from the germline V gene (reference sequence). The DNA of the CDR3 is TGCAGTGCTACCGGGACTAGCGACTACGAGCAGTACTTC. Translating gives CSATGTSDYEQYF.